Each of the 30 T cell receptor beta chains below was sequenced from the same sample in a study of beta chain features in type 1 diabetes. Regarding the study as a whole: Moderately but significantly shorter TCRB CDR3s were found in Type 1 diabetes patients in all four CD4+ subsets.

Their cognate antigens are unknown. Investigators reverse transcribed all isolated RNA, so they sequenced expressed TCRB transcripts. Produced via immunoSEQ multiplex PCR; TCRdb's table is partial and in-frame only. The sample contains about 370,000 clones, over 9% of which appear only once. The material sequenced was central memory CD4+ T cells from blood. All receptors derive from a man aged 25 to 40 with type 1 diabetes.

The chain carries TRBV6-1 and TRBJ2-7, with D possibly matching TRBD1 (6 bases). CDR3 length: 13 residues. The germline V and J ends were trimmed by 7 bases and 2 bases, with 12 bases remaining between them. Germline V gene sequence: CDR1 MNHNS, CDR2 SASEGT. The CDR3 region is CASTMGDTYEQYF. DNA of the CDR3: TGTGCCAGCACTATGGGGGACACCTACGAGCAGTACTTC.

The chain recombines TRBV7-2 with TRBJ2-2; 7 bases match TRBD1. Trimming cost V 1 base and J 7 bases; bases outside gene matches: 9. The germline V gene encodes CDR1 SGHTA and CDR2 FQGNSA. The length of the CDR3 is 16 residues. The CDR3 here is CASSLGSRGQGGELFF. The CDR3 region has the DNA TGTGCCAGCAGCTTAGGTTCTAGGGGGCAGGGCGGGGAGCTGTTTTTT.

This clone was detected many times. The rearrangement links TRBV30 to TRBJ1-3, with a tentative D call TRBD1 (5 bases). V dropped 0 bases and J dropped 4 bases, with 10 bases sitting between them. There are 14 residues in the CDR3. Germline CDR1 reads GTSNPN; CDR2 reads SVGIG (reference sequence). The CDR3 coding sequence is TGTGCCTGGAGTGTTCAGGGCGTCGGAAACACCATATATTTT. Translating gives CAWSVQGVGNTIYF.

This clone was found many times. The genes are TRBV6-6 and TRBJ2-4, with D hard to call. The CDR3 spans 13 residues. The V end lost 0 bases, the J end lost 6 bases, and 6 bases lay between the germline ends. The germline V gene encodes CDR1 MNHNY and CDR2 SVGAGI (reference sequence). The CDR3 DNA is TGTGCCAGCAGTTACTCGGGCAGAAACATTCAGTACTTC. Protein product: CASSYSGRNIQYF.

This clone was seen a few times. The CDR3 nucleotides are TGTGCCAGCAGCAGAACGGGACAGGGGGCGGGTAGTCTAGAGACCCAGTACTTC. Its protein product is CASSRTGQGAGSLETQYF. The chain couples TRBV7-9 to TRBJ2-5; 12 nucleotides match TRBD1. Germline V gene sequence: CDR1 SEHNR, CDR2 FQNEAQ (reference sequence). The junction had 14 bases not matched to a gene; V was cut back by 5 bases and J by 4 bases. The CDR3 is 18 amino acids.

V is TRBV5-1 and J is TRBJ2-1, with TRBD2 identical over 10 bases. The CDR3 has 16 residues. Trimming cost V 3 bases and J 4 bases; bases outside gene matches: 7. Germline loops: CDR1 SGHRS, CDR2 YFSETQ. CDR3 protein: CASSSGTSGTYNEQFF. CDR3 coding DNA: TGCGCCAGCAGCTCCGGTACTAGCGGGACGTACAATGAGCAGTTCTTC.

The rearrangement links TRBV30 to TRBJ2-3, with 12 bases lining up with TRBD2. CDR1 is GTSNPN and CDR2 is SVGIG in the germline V gene (reference sequence). This CDR3 has 16 amino acids. J was trimmed by 6 bases and V by 2 bases; bases with no gene match: 9. CDR3 loop: CAWSSGLAGRGDTQYF. The CDR3 DNA sequence: TGTGCCTGGAGTTCCGGACTAGCGGGACGGGGGGATACGCAGTATTTT.

The chain uses TRBV7-3 and TRBJ2-3, with D perhaps assigned TRBD1 or TRBD2 (5 bases each). Germline CDR1 and CDR2: SGHTA and FQGTGA. The V gene lost 4 bases and the J gene lost 5 bases, with 13 bases spanning the gap. This CDR3 is 14 amino acids long. CDR3 sequence (DNA): TGTGCCAGCAGCTATTGGCGTGGGGGAGATACGCAGTATTTT. It translates to CASSYWRGGDTQYF. The full variable domain, with the rest looked up from reference TRBV7-3 and TRBJ2-3, is GAGVSQTPSNKVTEKGKYVELRCDPISGHTALYWYRQSLGQGPEFLIYFQGTGAADDSGLPNDRFFAVRPEGSVSTLKIQRTERGDSAVYLCASSYWRGGDTQYFGPGTRLTVL.

This clone has ten or more counts. This chain links TRBV15 with TRBJ2-7; 8 bases fit TRBD2. The germline gives CDR1 LNHNV, CDR2 YYDKDF (reference sequence). The CDR3 loop spans 15 amino acids. Trimming at V came to 0 bases and at J to 3 bases, leaving 4 bases not matched to a gene. This chain's CDR3 is CATSRDPGGVYEQYF. The CDR3 DNA follows: TGTGCCACCAGCAGAGACCCGGGAGGGGTCTACGAGCAGTACTTC.

This clone was seen more than once but under ten times. The chain combines TRBV7-9 with TRBJ1-3; D possibly corresponds to TRBD1 (5 bases). Germline CDR1 SEHNR, CDR2 FQNEAQ (reference sequence). The CDR3 runs to 15 residues. V shed 1 base and J shed 2 bases, with 9 bases lying between them. The CDR3 loop reads CASSLVWGAGNTIYF. CDR3 nucleotide sequence: TGTGCCAGCAGCTTAGTCTGGGGCGCTGGAAACACCATATATTTT.

V usage is TRBV14 and J usage is TRBJ2-5; TRBD1 is a possible D gene (6 bases). The germline CDR1 and CDR2 sequences are SGHDN and FVKESK. The CDR3 contains 13 residues. Between the trimmed V and J ends, which lost 6 bases and 5 bases, there was a span of 13 bases. CDR3 sequence: CASSTGYGETQYF. CDR3 DNA: TGTGCCAGCAGTACAGGGTATGGGGAGACCCAGTACTTC.

Only a few counts were recorded for this clone. This rearrangement joins TRBV5-1 to TRBJ2-3, with a weak D call TRBD2 (5 bases). Germline V gene lookup returns CDR1 SGHRS and CDR2 YFSETQ. V was clipped by 5 bases and J by 1 base, with 11 bases between them. The CDR3 is made up of 14 amino acids. CDR3 region: CASSEGSGTDTQYF. The CDR3 region has the DNA TGCGCCAGCAGTGAGGGTAGCGGCACAGATACGCAGTATTTT. Drawing the rest from reference TRBV5-1 and TRBJ2-3, the complete variable domain is KAGVTQTPRYLIKTRGQQVTLSCSPISGHRSVSWYQQTPGQGLQFLFEYFSETQRNKGNFPGRFSGRQFSNSRSEMNVSTLELGDSALYLCASSEGSGTDTQYFGPGTRLTVL.

This clone has a handful of counts. V and J are TRBV7-9 and TRBJ2-3; 12 positions match TRBD1. This CDR3 comprises 14 residues. V lost 1 base to trimming and J lost 10 bases; unmatched junction nucleotides: 3. CDR1 is SEHNR and CDR2 is FQNEAQ in the germline V gene (reference sequence). The CDR3 DNA follows: TGTGCCAGCAGCTTAGACGGGACAGGGGGCGCGCAGTATTTT. This translates into CASSLDGTGGAQYF. The entire variable domain, with the rest obtained from reference TRBV7-9 and TRBJ2-3, is as follows: DTGVSQNPRHKITKRGQNVTFRCDPISEHNRLYWYRQTLGQGPEFLTYFQNEAQLEKSRLLSDRFSAERPKGSFSTLEIQRTEQGDSAMYLCASSLDGTGGAQYFGPGTRLTVL.

This clone was picked up a small number of times. The rearrangement links TRBV7-8 to TRBJ1-4; D call uncertain. The CDR3 runs 13 residues. V was clipped by 8 bases and J by 2 bases, with 9 bases between them. CDR1 is SGHVS, CDR2 FQNEAQ, per germline. CDR3 amino acids: CASRLGTNEKLFF. The CDR3, as DNA: TGTGCCAGCCGATTAGGCACTAATGAAAAACTGTTTTTT.

The chain employs TRBV10-3 and TRBJ1-2, with 7 bases lining up with TRBD1. The ends lost 2 bases at V and 4 bases at J; junction bases unmatched: 4. Germline CDR1 is ENHRY and CDR2 is SYGVKD. The CDR3 spans 14 residues. The CDR3 DNA is TGTGCCATCAGTGAGACGACAGGGAGCTATGGCTACACCTTC. It codes for CAISETTGSYGYTF.

This clone was found many times. The genes are TRBV9 and TRBJ2-1; TRBD2 agrees at 10 bases. Germline trimming cut 4 bases from V and 8 bases from J; bases unmatched to any gene: 12. CDR3 length equals 16 residues. Germline lookup yields CDR1 SGDLS and CDR2 YYNGEE. CDR3 DNA sequence: TGTGCCAGCAGCCTCAGGGCTAGCGGGAGTAGTTATGAGCAGTTCTTC. As protein: CASSLRASGSSYEQFF.

This clone has a handful of counts. The chain has TRBV19 and TRBJ1-1; 7 bases agree with TRBD1. Trimming removed 4 bases from V and 1 base from J; junction bases left unmatched: 3. Germline V CDR1 and CDR2: LNHDA, SQIVND (reference sequence). The CDR3 covers 14 residues. CDR3 residues: CASSRRGQNTEAFF. The CDR3, as DNA: TGTGCCAGTAGTAGAAGGGGGCAGAACACTGAAGCTTTCTTT.

This clone was detected ten times or more. The chain carries TRBV15 and TRBJ1-4; 7 bases fit TRBD1. V gave up 9 bases and J gave up 5 bases; unmatched junction bases: 9. Per germline, CDR1 LNHNV and CDR2 YYDKDF (reference sequence). This CDR3 contains 14 residues. This CDR3 reads CATTPGQWNEKLFF. The CDR3, as DNA: TGTGCCACGACTCCGGGACAGTGGAATGAAAAACTGTTTTTT.

This clone was detected a few times. V and J are TRBV28 and TRBJ2-1, with 7 bases aligning to TRBD2. The CDR3 length is 15 residues. CDR1 MDHEN and CDR2 SYDVKM come from the germline V gene. V dropped 2 bases and J dropped 7; count of bases not matched to a gene: 8. The CDR3: CASSLDVLGGNEQFF. CDR3 coding DNA: TGTGCCAGCAGTTTAGACGTTCTGGGAGGGAATGAGCAGTTCTTC. The entire variable domain, with the rest obtained from reference TRBV28 and TRBJ2-1, is as follows: DVKVTQSSRYLVKRTGEKVFLECVQDMDHENMFWYRQDPGLGLRLIYFSYDVKMKEKGDIPEGYSVSREKKERFSLILESASTNQTSMYLCASSLDVLGGNEQFFGPGTRLTVL.

This clone came up many times. The sample carries other DNA sequences with the same CDR3. The CDR3 sequence is CASSYGETQYF. The DNA for the CDR3 is TGTGCCAGCAGTTACGGCGAGACCCAGTACTTC. J is TRBJ2-5 and V is TRBV6-5; D gene uncertain. Germline CDR1 and CDR2: MNHEY and SVGAGI. V gave up 2 bases and J gave up 5 bases, with 3 bases separating them. The CDR3 spans 11 residues.

This clone has ten or more counts. The chain joins TRBV14 to TRBJ1-4; D call uncertain. The CDR3 runs to 16 residues. V was cut by 0 bases and J by 0 bases, with 8 bases left in between. Germline assignment: CDR1 SGHDN and CDR2 FVKESK. CDR3 DNA sequence: TGTGCCAGCAGCCAAGATTCGTCTGCAACTAATGAAAAACTGTTTTTT. It encodes CASSQDSSATNEKLFF.

In its sample, this clone was seen a few times. The gene calls are TRBV4-2 and TRBJ1-4; no reliable D call. Germline loops: CDR1 LGHNA, CDR2 YNFKEQ. Trimming removed 0 bases at V and 10 bases at J, with 12 bases between. The CDR3 covers 14 residues. The CDR3 DNA reads as TGTGCCAGCAGCCAAGAAAAAGTGGCGAGAAAACTGTTTTTT. This codes for CASSQEKVARKLFF.

This rearrangement joins TRBV30 to TRBJ1-5, with 7 nucleotides matching TRBD1. V lost 0 bases and J lost 0; bases outside the gene matches: 5. The germline V gene has CDR1 GTSNPN and CDR2 SVGIG (reference sequence). The CDR3 sequence is 16 residues long. This CDR3 reads CAWSVGTADSNQPQHF. As DNA, the CDR3 is TGTGCCTGGAGTGTGGGGACAGCCGATAGCAATCAGCCCCAGCATTTT.

This clone was counted many times. Other nucleotide sequences in the sample specify the same CDR3. The chain recombines TRBV9 with TRBJ2-1; TRBD1 aligns across 10 bases. There are 15 residues in the CDR3. Trimming took 2 bases from V and 6 from J; bases not matched to a gene: 5. Germline V gene sequence: CDR1 SGDLS, CDR2 YYNGEE. The chain's CDR3 is CASSVSGTGVNEQFF. Written as DNA, the CDR3 is TGTGCCAGCAGCGTCTCCGGGACAGGGGTCAATGAGCAGTTCTTC.

The chain couples TRBV18 to TRBJ2-5; 9 bases match TRBD2. The germline CDR1 and CDR2 sequences are KGHSH and LQKENI. The V gene end was trimmed by 4 bases and the J gene end by 4 bases; junction bases not matched to a gene: 10. CDR3 size: 16 residues. CDR3 DNA sequence: TGTGCCAGCTCACAAAATAGCGGGAGAGGTGGAGAGACCCAGTACTTC. Its protein product is CASSQNSGRGGETQYF.

In its sample, this clone was seen a few times. A junction end diverges from the germline sequence, so it may reflect a read error. J is TRBJ2-4 and V is TRBV5-5, with a tentative D call TRBD2 (5 bases). CDR3 length: 16 residues. The germline V gene encodes CDR1 SGHKS and CDR2 YYEKEE (reference sequence). The CDR3 nucleotides are TGCGCCAGCAGCCATGCTTTGCGGGCTAGAGGTAACATTCAGTACTTC. This sequence encodes CASSHALRARGNIQYF.

This chain links TRBV6-6 with TRBJ1-5, with 7 bases lining up with TRBD1. CDR3 length: 16 residues. Germline V gene data show CDR1 as MNHNY and CDR2 as SVGAGI (reference sequence). Unmatched junction bases numbered 15, after V lost 6 bases and J lost 7 bases. CDR3 coding DNA: TGTGCCAGCAGATCAACCGTAACAGGGGTCCTACAGCCCCAGCATTTT. Translating gives CASRSTVTGVLQPQHF.

This clone has a handful of counts. The V and J genes are TRBV11-3 and TRBJ2-1; D possibly corresponds to TRBD2 (6 bases). The germline gives CDR1 SGHNT, CDR2 YENEEA. Trimming removed 5 bases from V and 5 bases from J, with 13 bases in between. CDR3 length: 14 residues. The CDR3: CASSIPGGNNEQFF. The CDR3 nucleotides are TGTGCCAGCAGCATCCCTGGGGGGAACAATGAGCAGTTCTTC.

The rearrangement links TRBV7-3 to TRBJ1-1; no reliable D call. The CDR3 extends over 13 amino acids. The V end was cut by 1 base, the J end by 5 bases, with 8 bases between. CDR1 SGHTA and CDR2 FQGTGA come from the germline V gene. The CDR3 is CASSLRPMTEAFF. In DNA, the CDR3 is TGTGCCAGCAGCTTAAGGCCCATGACTGAAGCTTTCTTT.

The chain joins TRBV4-3 to TRBJ2-1; D gene uncertain. The CDR3 covers 13 residues. CDR1 and CDR2 (germline): LGHNA, YSLEER. The germline V and J ends were trimmed by 1 base and 6 bases, with 7 bases remaining between them. CDR3 DNA sequence: TGCGCCAGCAGCCAAGTCATCAGCAATGAGCAGTTCTTC. It codes for CASSQVISNEQFF.